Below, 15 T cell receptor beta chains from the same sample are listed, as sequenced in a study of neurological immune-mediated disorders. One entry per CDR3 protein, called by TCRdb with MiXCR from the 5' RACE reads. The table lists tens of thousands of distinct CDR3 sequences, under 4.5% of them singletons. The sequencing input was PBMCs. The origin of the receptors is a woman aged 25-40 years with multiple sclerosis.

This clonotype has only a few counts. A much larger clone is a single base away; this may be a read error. Written as DNA, the CDR3 is TGCAGTGCTGCCGGGACTAGCGGTCTTTTTAACATTCAGTACTTC. Translating it yields CSAAGTSGLFNIQYF. This sequence joins TRBV20-1 and TRBJ2-4; 11 positions agree with TRBD2. Germline CDR1 is DFQATT and CDR2 is SNEGSKA (reference sequence). The CDR3 has 15 amino acids. V lost 5 bases and J lost 7; bases outside the gene matches: 10.

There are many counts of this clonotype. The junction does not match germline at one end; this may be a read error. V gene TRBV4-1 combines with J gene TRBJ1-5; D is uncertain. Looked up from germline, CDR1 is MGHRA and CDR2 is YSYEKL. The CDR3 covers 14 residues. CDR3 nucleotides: TGCGCCAGCAGCCAAGATGGGTTCGATCAGCCCCAGAATTTT. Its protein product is CASSQDGFDQPQNF.

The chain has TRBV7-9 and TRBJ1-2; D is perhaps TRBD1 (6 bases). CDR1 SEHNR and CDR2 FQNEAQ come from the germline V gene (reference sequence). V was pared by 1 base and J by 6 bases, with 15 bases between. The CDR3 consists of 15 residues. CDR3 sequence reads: CASSLETGYSNGYTF. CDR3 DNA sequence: TGTGCCAGCAGCTTAGAAACAGGGTACTCGAATGGCTACACCTTC.

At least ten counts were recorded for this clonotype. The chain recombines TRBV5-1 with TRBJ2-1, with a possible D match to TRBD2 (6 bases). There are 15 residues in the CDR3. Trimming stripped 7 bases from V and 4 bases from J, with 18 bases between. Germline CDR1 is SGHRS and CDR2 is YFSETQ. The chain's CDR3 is CASGRGGTEYNEQFF. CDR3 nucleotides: TGCGCCAGCGGCCGTGGAGGGACGGAGTACAATGAGCAGTTCTTC.

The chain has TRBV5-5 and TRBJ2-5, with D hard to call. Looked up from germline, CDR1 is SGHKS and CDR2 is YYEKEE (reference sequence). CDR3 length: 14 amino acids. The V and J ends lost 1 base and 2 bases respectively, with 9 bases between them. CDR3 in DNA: TGTGCCAGCAGCTTGCCGAGCTTACAAGAGACCCAGTACTTC. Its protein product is CASSLPSLQETQYF.

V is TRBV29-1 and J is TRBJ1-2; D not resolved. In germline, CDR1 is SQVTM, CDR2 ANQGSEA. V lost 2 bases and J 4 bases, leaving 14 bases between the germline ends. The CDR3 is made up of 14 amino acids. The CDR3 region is CSVEKGPPGYGYTF. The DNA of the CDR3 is TGCAGCGTTGAAAAAGGGCCTCCTGGCTATGGCTACACCTTC. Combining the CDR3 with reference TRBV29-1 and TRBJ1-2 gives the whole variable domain SAVISQKPSRDICQRGTSLTIQCQVDSQVTMMFWYRQQPGQSLTLIATANQGSEATYESGFVIDKFPISRPNLTFSTLTVSNMSPEDSSIYLCSVEKGPPGYGYTFGSGTRLTVV.

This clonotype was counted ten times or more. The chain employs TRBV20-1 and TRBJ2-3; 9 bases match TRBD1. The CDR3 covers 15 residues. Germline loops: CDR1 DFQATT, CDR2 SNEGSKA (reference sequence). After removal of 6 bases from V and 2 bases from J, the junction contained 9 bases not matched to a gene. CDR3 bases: TGCAGTGCCATACAGGGGGCGAACCCCACAGATACGCAGTATTTT. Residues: CSAIQGANPTDTQYF.

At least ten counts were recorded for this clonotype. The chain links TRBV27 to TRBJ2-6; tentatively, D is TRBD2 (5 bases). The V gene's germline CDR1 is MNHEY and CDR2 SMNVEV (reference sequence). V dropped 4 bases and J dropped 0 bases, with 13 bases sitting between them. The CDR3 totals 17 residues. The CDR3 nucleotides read TGTGCCAGCAGTTCCACCCCCGGGATCTCTGGGGCCAACGTCCTGACTTTC. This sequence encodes CASSSTPGISGANVLTF.

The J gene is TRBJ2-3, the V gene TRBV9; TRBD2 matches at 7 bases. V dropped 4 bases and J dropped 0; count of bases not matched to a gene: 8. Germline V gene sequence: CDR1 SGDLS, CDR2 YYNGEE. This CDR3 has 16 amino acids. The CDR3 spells CASSLGGGVSTDTQYF. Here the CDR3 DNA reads TGTGCCAGCAGCCTCGGGGGAGGGGTTAGCACAGATACGCAGTATTTT.

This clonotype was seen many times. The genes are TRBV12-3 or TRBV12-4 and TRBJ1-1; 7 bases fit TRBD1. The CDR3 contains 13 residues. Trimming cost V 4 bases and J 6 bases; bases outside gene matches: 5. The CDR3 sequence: CASSSHRGPEAFF. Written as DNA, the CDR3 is TGTGCCAGCAGTTCGCACAGGGGCCCTGAAGCTTTCTTT.

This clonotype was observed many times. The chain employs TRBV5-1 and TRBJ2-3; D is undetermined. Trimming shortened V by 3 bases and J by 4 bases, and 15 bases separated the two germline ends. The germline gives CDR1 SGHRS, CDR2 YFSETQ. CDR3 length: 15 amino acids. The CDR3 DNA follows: TGCGCCAGCAGCTCCGGTACCCATCCCGCAGATACGCAGTATTTT. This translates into CASSSGTHPADTQYF.

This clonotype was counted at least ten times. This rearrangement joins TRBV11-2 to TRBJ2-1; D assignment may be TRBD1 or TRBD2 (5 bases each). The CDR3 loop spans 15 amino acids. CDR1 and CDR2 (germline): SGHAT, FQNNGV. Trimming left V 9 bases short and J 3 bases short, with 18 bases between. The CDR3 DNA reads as TGTGCCAGGGCCCTACGGGGACGGGACTACAATGAGCAGTTCTTC. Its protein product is CARALRGRDYNEQFF.

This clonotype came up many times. The CDR3 DNA reads TGTGCCAGCAGCTCAGAGGTACCGTCCCGGGGAGAGCAGTTCTTC. It is translated as CASSSEVPSRGEQFF. The rearrangement joins TRBV11-1 to TRBJ2-1; a possible D gene is TRBD2 (5 bases). The germline V and J ends were trimmed by 4 bases and 10 bases, with 20 bases remaining between them. Germline-derived CDR1 and CDR2 are SGHAT and FQDESV (reference sequence). This CDR3 has 15 residues.

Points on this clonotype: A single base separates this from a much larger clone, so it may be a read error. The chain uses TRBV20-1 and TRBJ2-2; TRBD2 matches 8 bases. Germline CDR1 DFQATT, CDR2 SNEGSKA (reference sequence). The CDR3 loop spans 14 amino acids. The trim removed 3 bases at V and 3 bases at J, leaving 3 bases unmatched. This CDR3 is CSASGTRDTGELFF. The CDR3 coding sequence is TGCAGTGCTAGCGGGACTAGAGACACCGGGGAGCTGTTTTTT.

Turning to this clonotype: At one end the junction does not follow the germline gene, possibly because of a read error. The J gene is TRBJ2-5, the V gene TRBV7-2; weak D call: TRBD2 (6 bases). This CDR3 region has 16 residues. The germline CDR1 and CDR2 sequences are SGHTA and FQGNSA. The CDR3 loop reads CASSLGIGGDQKTQYF. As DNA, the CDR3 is TGTGCCAGTAGCTTAGGTATTGGAGGGGATCAAAAGACCCAGTACTTC.